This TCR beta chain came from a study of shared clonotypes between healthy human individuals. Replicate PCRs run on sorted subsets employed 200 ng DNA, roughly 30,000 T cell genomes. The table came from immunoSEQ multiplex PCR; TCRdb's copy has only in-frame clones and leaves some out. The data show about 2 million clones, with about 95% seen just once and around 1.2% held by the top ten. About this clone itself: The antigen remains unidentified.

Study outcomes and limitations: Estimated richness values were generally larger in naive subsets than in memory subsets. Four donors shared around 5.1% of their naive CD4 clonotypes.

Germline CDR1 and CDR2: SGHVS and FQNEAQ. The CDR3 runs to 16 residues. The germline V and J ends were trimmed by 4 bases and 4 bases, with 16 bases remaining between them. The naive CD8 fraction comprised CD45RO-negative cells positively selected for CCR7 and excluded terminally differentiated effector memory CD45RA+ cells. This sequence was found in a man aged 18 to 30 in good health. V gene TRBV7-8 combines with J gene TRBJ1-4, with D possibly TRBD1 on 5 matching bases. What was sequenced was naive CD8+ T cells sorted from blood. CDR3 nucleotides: TGTGCCAGCAGCTCCCTTGAGGGGAGCTTTAATGAAAAACTGTTTTTT. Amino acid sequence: CASSSLEGSFNEKLFF.